Below are 30 T cell receptor beta chains sequenced from a single sample in a study of OX40 agonist ivuxolimab in advanced cancers. The protocol was immunoSEQ multiplex PCR, while the TCRdb copy is restricted to in-frame clones and leaves out a portion. Of approximately 49,000 clones detected, 80% to 90% appear once; the ten largest clones hold 9% to 10%. Specimen: CD4+ or CD8+ T cells sorted from blood, collected in a trial of the OX40 agonist ivuxolimab. The receptors originated from an adult with an advanced solid tumor such as melanoma, head and neck, liver or kidney cancer.

V and J are TRBV10-3 and TRBJ2-1; TRBD1 agrees at 7 bases. Unmatched junction bases numbered 9, after V lost 9 bases and J lost 7 bases. The CDR3 has 13 amino acids. Germline V gene data show CDR1 as ENHRY and CDR2 as SYGVKD. The CDR3 region is CAISTGNGNEQFF. CDR3 sequence (DNA): TGTGCCATTTCGACAGGGAATGGAAATGAGCAGTTCTTC.

The chain is built from TRBV18 and TRBJ2-3; TRBD2 is a possible D gene (5 bases). V dropped 3 bases and J dropped 5 bases, with 12 bases sitting between them. CDR3 length: 14 amino acids. Germline V CDR1 and CDR2: KGHSH, LQKENI. CDR3 sequence (DNA): TGTGCCAGCTCACCTGGGAGTAGGAGAGATACGCAGTATTTT. Protein sequence: CASSPGSRRDTQYF.

V gene TRBV10-3 combines with J gene TRBJ1-5, with a weak D call TRBD1 (5 bases). CDR3 length: 15 residues. Germline V CDR1 and CDR2: ENHRY, SYGVKD. Trimming took 0 bases from V and 9 from J, leaving 15 bases between them. The CDR3 protein is CAISESGGADRPQHF. DNA of the CDR3: TGTGCCATCAGTGAGTCTGGGGGTGCCGACCGGCCCCAGCATTTT.

The chain uses TRBV25-1 and TRBJ2-7; 9 bases are a match to TRBD1. Germline assignment: CDR1 MGHDK and CDR2 SYGVNS. The CDR3 runs to 15 residues. V trimming: 5 bases; J trimming: 5 bases; junction bases outside the gene matches: 10. The CDR3 is CASSSTQGAWDEQYF. The CDR3 DNA follows: TGTGCCAGCAGTTCAACACAGGGGGCTTGGGACGAGCAGTACTTC.

The chain links TRBV10-3 to TRBJ2-3; 10 nucleotides line up with TRBD2. The V gene end was trimmed by 7 bases and the J gene end by 5 bases; junction bases not matched to a gene: 12. This CDR3 is 16 amino acids long. Looked up from germline, CDR1 is ENHRY and CDR2 is SYGVKD. The CDR3 region has the DNA TGTGCCATCAAGGTGCTAGCGGGAGTGGATAGAGATACGCAGTATTTT. This codes for CAIKVLAGVDRDTQYF.

CDR3 sequence: CASQLTTGETQYF. As DNA, the CDR3 is TGTGCCAGTCAGTTAACAACGGGGGAGACCCAGTACTTC. The rearrangement links TRBV19 to TRBJ2-5; D may be TRBD2 (5 bases). Germline assignment: CDR1 LNHDA and CDR2 SQIVND (reference sequence). With 8 bases removed from V and 5 bases from J, the gap between germline ends came to 15 bases. The CDR3 covers 13 residues.

The chain has TRBV7-8 and TRBJ2-7; no clear D. The CDR3 is made up of 15 amino acids. Germline loops: CDR1 SGHVS, CDR2 FQNEAQ. The V end lost 5 bases, the J end lost 2 bases, and 16 bases lay between the germline ends. CDR3 in amino acids: CASSHSGLDTYEQYF. The CDR3 nucleotides are TGTGCCAGCAGCCATAGTGGCCTAGACACCTACGAGCAGTACTTC. The entire variable domain, with the rest obtained from reference TRBV7-8 and TRBJ2-7, is as follows: GAGVSQSPRYKVAKRGQDVALRCDPISGHVSLFWYQQALGQGPEFLTYFQNEAQLDKSGLPSDRFFAERPEGSVSTLKIQRTQQEDSAVYLCASSHSGLDTYEQYFGPGTRLTVT.

This sequence joins TRBV19 and TRBJ2-1, with 12 nucleotides matching TRBD2. Germline V CDR1 and CDR2: LNHDA, SQIVND (reference sequence). Unmatched junction bases numbered 6, after V lost 3 bases and J lost 6 bases. The CDR3 runs to 16 residues. The chain's CDR3 is CASSIRLAGGINEQFF. CDR3 DNA sequence: TGTGCCAGTAGTATTAGGCTAGCGGGAGGGATCAATGAGCAGTTCTTC.

This rearrangement joins TRBV15 to TRBJ2-7; no clear D. The CDR3 is 14 amino acids. Germline values: CDR1 LNHNV, CDR2 YYDKDF (reference sequence). Between the trimmed V and J ends, which lost 0 bases and 1 base, there was a span of 7 bases. CDR3 nucleotide sequence: TGTGCCACCAGCAGAGATGTAGGGTCCTACGAGCAGTACTTC. This translates into CATSRDVGSYEQYF.

The chain couples TRBV18 to TRBJ1-1; 10 nucleotides line up with TRBD1. V lost 3 bases and J lost 1; bases outside the gene matches: 14. The germline V gene has CDR1 KGHSH and CDR2 LQKENI. The CDR3 runs 19 residues. The CDR3 region has the DNA TGTGCCAGCTCACCGCAAAATTACGTCCGGGACAGGGGGAACACTGAAGCTTTCTTT. It encodes CASSPQNYVRDRGNTEAFF.

The CDR3 DNA reads as TGCGCCAGCAGCTTGGCGGACAGGGGGGTATACAATGAGCAGTTCTTC. Translation gives CASSLADRGVYNEQFF. V usage is TRBV5-1 and J usage is TRBJ2-1, with 10 bases identical to TRBD1. The germline gives CDR1 SGHRS, CDR2 YFSETQ. The CDR3 has 16 amino acids. V shed 0 bases, J shed 4 bases, and the junction held 4 bases outside the gene matches.

CDR3 sequence reads: CASSTSGTSLDEQYF. The CDR3 DNA sequence: TGTGCCAGCAGTACATCCGGGACTAGCTTAGACGAGCAGTACTTC. This chain joins TRBV28 and TRBJ2-7; TRBD2 aligns across 9 bases. CDR1 MDHEN and CDR2 SYDVKM come from the germline V gene. This CDR3 region has 15 residues. Trimming cost V 5 bases and J 5 bases; bases outside gene matches: 10.

The chain is built from TRBV9 and TRBJ2-1; 11 nucleotides line up with TRBD1. The CDR3 spans 17 residues. Per germline, CDR1 SGDLS and CDR2 YYNGEE. V was clipped by 3 bases and J by 5 bases; unmatched bases: 10. CDR3 residues: CASSAPRRDRGNNEQFF. In DNA form, the CDR3 reads TGTGCCAGCAGCGCCCCCCGCCGGGACAGGGGGAACAATGAGCAGTTCTTC.

The chain uses TRBV30 and TRBJ2-1; D ambiguous. V was cut by 3 bases and J by 0 bases, with 12 bases left in between. The V gene's germline CDR1 is GTSNPN and CDR2 SVGIG (reference sequence). The CDR3 runs 15 residues. CDR3 nucleotides: TGTGCCTGGAGGGAACGGCCTAGCTCCTACAATGAGCAGTTCTTC. Translated: CAWRERPSSYNEQFF.

The chain's CDR3 is CASSGEPGPTNYGYTF. DNA for the CDR3: TGTGCCAGCAGCGGGGAGCCGGGACCGACTAACTATGGCTACACCTTC. The chain links TRBV21-1 to TRBJ1-2. TRBV21-1 is designated a pseudogene. The CDR3 contains 16 residues.

This clone came up once. V usage is TRBV5-6 and J usage is TRBJ2-5; 10 nucleotides agree with TRBD2. There are 15 residues in the CDR3. V shed 2 bases, J shed 3 bases, and the junction held 4 bases outside the gene matches. Germline CDR1 is SGHDT and CDR2 is YYEEEE. DNA for the CDR3: TGTGCCAGCAGCTTAGGAGGACTAGCGGAAGAGACCCAGTACTTC. Translated: CASSLGGLAEETQYF. The variable domain in full, completed from reference TRBV5-6 and TRBJ2-5, reads DAGVTQSPTHLIKTRGQQVTLRCSPKSGHDTVSWYQQALGQGPQFIFQYYEEEERQRGNFPDRFSGHQFPNYSSELNVNALLLGDSALYLCASSLGGLAEETQYFGPGTRLLVL.

This chain links TRBV29-1 with TRBJ1-1; tentative D call: TRBD1 (6 bases). V was shortened by 4 bases and J by 1 base, with 13 bases between the two germline ends. This CDR3 comprises 14 residues. CDR1 is SQVTM and CDR2 is ANQGSEA in the germline V gene. The CDR3 sequence is CSVGTVNQNTEAFF. CDR3 coding DNA: TGCAGCGTTGGGACAGTGAACCAGAACACTGAAGCTTTCTTT.

The V and J genes are TRBV9 and TRBJ2-1; possible D gene TRBD1, 6 bases. Germline V CDR1 and CDR2: SGDLS, YYNGEE. The V end lost 3 bases, the J end lost 4 bases, and 14 bases lay between the germline ends. This CDR3 is built from 15 residues. Here the CDR3 DNA reads TGTGCCAGCAGCGCAGATGGCAGGGGTTACAATGAGCAGTTCTTC. It translates to CASSADGRGYNEQFF.

The chain is built from TRBV6-5 and TRBJ1-4; TRBD1 might be the D (5 bases). V dropped 2 bases and J dropped 0 bases, with 7 bases sitting between them. Germline V gene lookup returns CDR1 MNHEY and CDR2 SVGAGI. CDR3 size: 15 residues. CDR3 amino acids: CASSYQGTTNEKLFF. In DNA, the CDR3 is TGTGCCAGCAGTTACCAGGGTACAACTAATGAAAAACTGTTTTTT.

CDR3 sequence reads: CASRAGTSGNHEQFF. CDR3 DNA: TGTGCCAGCAGAGCCGGGACTAGCGGGAACCATGAGCAGTTCTTC. The chain links TRBV6-4 to TRBJ2-1, with TRBD2 matching 13 bases. The V gene's germline CDR1 is MRHNA and CDR2 SNTAGT. V gave up 6 bases and J gave up 8 bases; unmatched junction bases: 7. This CDR3 region has 15 residues.

V and J are TRBV6-5 and TRBJ1-1; maybe TRBD1 (5 bases). Germline V gene sequence: CDR1 MNHEY, CDR2 SVGAGI. Trimming removed 11 bases from V and 3 bases from J, with 16 bases in between. The CDR3 extends over 13 amino acids. The CDR3 here is CAVQGTMYTEAFF. The CDR3 DNA reads as TGTGCCGTCCAGGGTACCATGTACACTGAAGCTTTCTTT.

This sequence joins TRBV9 and TRBJ2-7; D remains unclear. This CDR3 contains 14 residues. Looked up from germline, CDR1 is SGDLS and CDR2 is YYNGEE. V lost 2 bases and J lost 0, with 9 bases in between. For the CDR3, the DNA is TGTGCCAGCAGCGTGGGCAGGCTCTCCTACGAGCAGTACTTC. Amino acid sequence: CASSVGRLSYEQYF.

The chain employs TRBV23-1 and TRBJ1-2, with 7 bases that match TRBD1. TRBV23-1 is an open reading frame, and its role is uncertain. After removal of 2 bases from V and 8 bases from J, the junction contained 23 bases not matched to a gene. The CDR3 consists of 19 residues. The CDR3 protein is CASSQTRQGTVPHDRGYTF. CDR3 nucleotides: TGCGCCAGCAGTCAAACCCGACAGGGAACCGTACCCCACGACAGGGGCTACACCTTC.

The V call is TRBV6-1, the J call TRBJ2-2, with D possibly TRBD2 on 5 matching bases. The V end was cut by 4 bases, the J end by 0 bases, with 9 bases between. Germline V gene lookup returns CDR1 MNHNS and CDR2 SASEGT. The CDR3 consists of 15 residues. CDR3 in DNA: TGTGCCAGCAGTGGAGGGAACGCGAACACCGGGGAGCTGTTTTTT. As protein: CASSGGNANTGELFF.

V is TRBV30 and J is TRBJ2-6; TRBD1 might be the D (5 bases). Deletions cut 5 bases from V and 0 bases from J, with 8 bases between. Germline values: CDR1 GTSNPN, CDR2 SVGIG (reference sequence). This CDR3 is 14 amino acids long. The CDR3, as DNA: TGTGCCTGGGGACATCACTCTGGGGCCAACGTCCTGACTTTC. It encodes CAWGHHSGANVLTF.

The chain recombines TRBV5-4 with TRBJ2-7, with D perhaps TRBD1 (6 bases). CDR3 length: 15 residues. Germline CDR1 and CDR2: SGHNT and YYREEE (reference sequence). V shed 4 bases and J shed 0 bases, with 14 bases lying between them. The CDR3 spells CASSIGQTTSYEQYF. CDR3 coding DNA: TGTGCCAGCAGCATCGGACAGACAACCTCCTACGAGCAGTACTTC.

By its share, this clone is medium-sized. The V call is TRBV30, the J call TRBJ1-1, with D maybe TRBD1 (6 bases). The CDR3 is made up of 17 amino acids. CDR1 is GTSNPN, CDR2 SVGIG, per germline (reference sequence). The germline V and J ends were trimmed by 3 bases and 0 bases, with 20 bases remaining between them. The CDR3 loop reads CAWRAAGGGQLNTEAFF. Here the CDR3 DNA reads TGTGCCTGGAGGGCAGCCGGGGGGGGGCAATTGAACACTGAAGCTTTCTTT.

This clone was picked up a small number of times. V usage is TRBV5-4 and J usage is TRBJ2-3; 7 nucleotides agree with TRBD2. Germline V lookup: CDR1 SGHNT, CDR2 YYREEE (reference sequence). The V and J ends lost 0 bases and 3 bases, in that order; junction bases with no gene match: 4. This CDR3 region has 15 residues. CDR3 in DNA: TGTGCCAGCAGCTTGGCCAGCGGGACTACAGATACGCAGTATTTT. It is translated as CASSLASGTTDTQYF.

The chain carries TRBV7-2 and TRBJ1-2, with 11 bases that match TRBD1. The V and J ends lost 1 base and 8 bases, in that order; junction bases with no gene match: 9. Germline CDR1 SGHTA, CDR2 FQGNSA. The CDR3 spans 16 residues. The CDR3 reads CASSLGGGTGGSGYTF. DNA for the CDR3: TGTGCCAGCAGCTTAGGAGGTGGGACAGGGGGATCCGGCTACACCTTC. Looking up the rest from reference TRBV7-2 and TRBJ1-2 gives the full variable domain: GAGVSQSPSNKVTEKGKDVELRCDPISGHTALYWYRQSLGQGLEFLIYFQGNSAPDKSGLPSDRFSAERTGGSVSTLTIQRTQQEDSAVYLCASSLGGGTGGSGYTFGSGTRLTVV.

To note about this clone: The sample contains more than one DNA sequence encoding this CDR3. The genes are TRBV28 and TRBJ2-7, with TRBD2 matching 13 bases. With V trimmed by 6 bases and J by 4 bases, 6 bases remained unmatched. Germline CDR1 MDHEN, CDR2 SYDVKM. This CDR3 contains 15 residues. CDR3 DNA: TGTGCCAGCAGCGGACTAGCGGGAGCGAAGTACGAGCAGTACTTC. This sequence encodes CASSGLAGAKYEQYF.